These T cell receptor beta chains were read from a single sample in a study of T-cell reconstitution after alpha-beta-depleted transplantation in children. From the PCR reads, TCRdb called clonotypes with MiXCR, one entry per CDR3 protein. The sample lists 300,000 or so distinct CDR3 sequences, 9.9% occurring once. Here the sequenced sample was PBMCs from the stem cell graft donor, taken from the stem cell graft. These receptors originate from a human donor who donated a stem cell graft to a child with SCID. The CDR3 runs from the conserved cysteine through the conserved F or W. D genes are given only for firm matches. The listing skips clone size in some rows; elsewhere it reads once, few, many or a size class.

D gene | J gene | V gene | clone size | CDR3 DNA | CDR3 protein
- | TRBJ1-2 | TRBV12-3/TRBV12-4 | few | TGTGCCAGTACTGGGCCAGCTAACTATGGCTACACCTTC | CASTGPANYGYTF
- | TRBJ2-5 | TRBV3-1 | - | TGTGCCAGCAGCCCCCACCTACAGGGGGGGGAGGAGACCCAGTACTTC | CASSPHLQGGEETQYF
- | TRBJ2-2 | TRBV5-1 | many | TGCGCCAGCAAAGATGTAAACACCGGGGAGCTGTTTTTT | CASKDVNTGELFF
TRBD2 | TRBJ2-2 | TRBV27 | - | TGTGCCAGCGGATCGGGACTAGGCAGCGCCGGGGAGCTGTTTTTT | CASGSGLGSAGELFF
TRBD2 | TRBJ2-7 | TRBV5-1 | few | TGCGCCAGCAGCTTGGGACTAGCGGCGATGAGCTCCTACGAGCAGTACTTC | CASSLGLAAMSSYEQYF
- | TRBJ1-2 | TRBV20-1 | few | TGCAGTGCTATCCGGGACAACTATGGCTACACCTTC | CSAIRDNYGYTF
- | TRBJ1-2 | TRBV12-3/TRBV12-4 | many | TGTGCCAGCACCTATCAAGTTAACTATGGCTACACCTTC | CASTYQVNYGYTF
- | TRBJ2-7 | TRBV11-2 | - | TGTGCCAGCAGCACAAGGGACGACTCCTACGAGCAGTACTTC | CASSTRDDSYEQYF
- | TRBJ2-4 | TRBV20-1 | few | TGCAGTGCGGAACCCGGGACCCCCGGCAACATTCAGTACTTC | CSAEPGTPGNIQYF
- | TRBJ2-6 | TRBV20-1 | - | TGCAGTGCGCCTCGACCTGTTGGGGCCAACGTCCTGACTTTC | CSAPRPVGANVLTF
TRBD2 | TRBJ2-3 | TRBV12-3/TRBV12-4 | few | TGTGCCAGCAGCACCCCAGCGGGGAAGACAGATACGCAGTATTTT | CASSTPAGKTDTQYF
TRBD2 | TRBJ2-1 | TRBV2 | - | TGTGCCAGCAGTCCTAGCGGGGGGGCGGGTGAGCAGTTCTTC | CASSPSGGAGEQFF
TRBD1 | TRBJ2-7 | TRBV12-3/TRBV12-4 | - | TGTGCCAGCATGAAACGGGACAGGGGAGAATACGAGCAGTACTTC | CASMKRDRGEYEQYF
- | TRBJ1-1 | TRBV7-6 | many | TGTGCCAGCAGCTACAGGGAAAACACTGAAGCTTTCTTT | CASSYRENTEAFF
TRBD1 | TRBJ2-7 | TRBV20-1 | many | TGCAGTGCTAGGGCCGGGACAGAATACGAGCAGTACTTC | CSARAGTEYEQYF
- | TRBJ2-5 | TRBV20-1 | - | TGCAGTGCCAAATGGGGGATTAACCAAGAGACCCAGTACTTC | CSAKWGINQETQYF
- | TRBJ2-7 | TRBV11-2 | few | TGTGCCAGCAGCTTAGGGAGCCTGAGCTACGAGCAGTACTTC | CASSLGSLSYEQYF
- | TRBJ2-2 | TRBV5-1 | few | TGCGCCAGCAGCTTGGGGCAGTTGAACACCGGGGAGCTGTTTTTT | CASSLGQLNTGELFF
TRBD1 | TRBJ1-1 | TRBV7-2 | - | TGTGCCAGCAGCCCCGTAGGGGACAGGGATAACACTGAAGCTTTCTTT | CASSPVGDRDNTEAFF
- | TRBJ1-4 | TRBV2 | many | TGTGCCAGCAGAGTTTCTGGGGCAGGTGAAAAACTGTTTTTT | CASRVSGAGEKLFF
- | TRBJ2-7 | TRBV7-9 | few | TGTGCCAGCAGCTTAGATCGCGGGGTTGTGTACGAGCAGTACTTC | CASSLDRGVVYEQYF
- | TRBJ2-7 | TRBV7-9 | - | TGTGCCAGCAGCCCCCCTGACGGGCCGCACTCCTACGAGCAGTACTTC | CASSPPDGPHSYEQYF
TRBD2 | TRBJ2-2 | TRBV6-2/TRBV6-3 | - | TGTGCCAGCAGAGGACTAGCGGGGGTATTTGGCACCGGGGAGCTGTTTTTT | CASRGLAGVFGTGELFF
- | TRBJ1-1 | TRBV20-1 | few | TGCAGTGCTAGAGGGCAGAAGAACACCGAAGCTTTCTTT | CSARGQKNTEAFF
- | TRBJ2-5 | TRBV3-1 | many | TGTGCCAGCAGCCAGTCCCGGGACATCCAAGAGACCCAGTACTTC | CASSQSRDIQETQYF
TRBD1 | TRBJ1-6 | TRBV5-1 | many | TGCGCCAGCAGCTCCTCAACAGGGGGCAATTCACCCCTCCACTTT | CASSSSTGGNSPLHF
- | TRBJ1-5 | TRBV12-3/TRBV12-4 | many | TGTGCCAGCAGCTATCGGACAGACAATCAGCCCCAGCATTTT | CASSYRTDNQPQHF
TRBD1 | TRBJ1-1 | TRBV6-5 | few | TGTGCCAGCAGTTACGAGACAGGGATGACTGAAGCTTTCTTT | CASSYETGMTEAFF
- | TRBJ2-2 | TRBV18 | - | TGTGCCAGCTCACCAAACATACCGGGGGCTCACACCGGGGAGCTGTTTTTT | CASSPNIPGAHTGELFF
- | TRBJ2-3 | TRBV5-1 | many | TGCGCCAGCAGCTTGAGCAGGGCCCACACAGATACGCAGTATTTT | CASSLSRAHTDTQYF
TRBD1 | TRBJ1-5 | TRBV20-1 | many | TGCAGTGCTACACAGGGGGTTAGCAATCAGCCCCAGCATTTT | CSATQGVSNQPQHF
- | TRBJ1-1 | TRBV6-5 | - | TGTGCCAGCAGTTACTCGGGACAACTCCTAGCTTTCTTT | CASSYSGQLLAFF
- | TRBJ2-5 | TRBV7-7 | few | TGTGCTAGCAGCTTAGAGTTCGGGGATCAAGAGACCCAGTACTTC | CASSLEFGDQETQYF
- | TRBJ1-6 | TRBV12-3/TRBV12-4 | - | TGTGCCAGCACGACAATAGGACCCCTCCACTTT | CASTTIGPLHF
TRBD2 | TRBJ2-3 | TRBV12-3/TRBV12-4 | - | TGTGCCAGCAAACTCGAGCGGGGGGGCACAGATACGCAGTATTTT | CASKLERGGTDTQYF
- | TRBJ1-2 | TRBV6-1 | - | TGTGCCAGCAGCTCCCTCGACAGGTCCTATGGCTACACCTTC | CASSSLDRSYGYTF
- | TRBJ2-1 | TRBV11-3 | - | TGTGCCAGCAGCCAAGGGCGAGCCTCCAATGAGCAGTTCTTC | CASSQGRASNEQFF
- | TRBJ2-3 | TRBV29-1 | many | TGCAGCGTTGATTCACTAGAAAAAGCGGATACGCAGTATTTT | CSVDSLEKADTQYF
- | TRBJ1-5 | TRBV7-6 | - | TGTGCCAGCAGCTTAGGATTGGGGGCGGGCAATCAGCCCCAGCATTTT | CASSLGLGAGNQPQHF
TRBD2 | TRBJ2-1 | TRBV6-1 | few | TGTGCCAGCCAACTAGCGGGCTCCTACAATGAGCAGTTCTTC | CASQLAGSYNEQFF
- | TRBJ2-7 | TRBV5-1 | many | TGCGCCAGCAGCTTTTCAGGGTACGAGCAGTACTTC | CASSFSGYEQYF
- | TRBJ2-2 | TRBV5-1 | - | TGCGCCAGCAGCTTGTTCGCAGGATTGAACACCGGGGAGCTGTTTTTT | CASSLFAGLNTGELFF
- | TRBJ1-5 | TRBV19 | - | TGTGCCAGTAGAGGGGAGCGTCAGCCCCAGCATTTT | CASRGERQPQHF
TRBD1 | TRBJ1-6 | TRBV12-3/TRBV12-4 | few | TGTGCCAGCAGTACCCGGGACAGGGGTACACCCCTCCACTTT | CASSTRDRGTPLHF
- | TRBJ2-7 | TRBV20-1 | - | TGCAGTGCCGGGGGGGGACAGAGTGTTTCCTACGAGCAGTACTTC | CSAGGGQSVSYEQYF
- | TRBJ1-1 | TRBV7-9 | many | TGTGCCAGCAGCTCCTACACTGAAGCTTTCTTT | CASSSYTEAFF
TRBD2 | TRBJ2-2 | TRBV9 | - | TGTGCCAGCAGCGTAGGACTCGAGCGGGGGCCCACCGGGGAGCTGTTTTTT | CASSVGLERGPTGELFF